There are a few counts of the clone carrying this TCR beta chain. Antigen: not known. V was shortened by 4 bases and J by 3 bases, with 6 bases between the two germline ends. CDR1 LGHDT and CDR2 YNNKEL come from the germline V gene (reference sequence). This CDR3 comprises 12 residues. This record comes from a study of T-cell memory formation after mild COVID-19. Overall study findings and caveats: Later expanders leaned CD4+, whereas clones that contracted between day 15 and 85 were balanced CD4/CD8. Largely, contracting CD4+ clones fell within CM and EM, and contracting CD8+ clones within EMRA.

Constant-segment primers and 5'RACE yielded cDNA libraries for TCR alpha and TCR beta, each carrying sample barcodes and UMIs. TCRdb reprocessed the 5' RACE reads with MiXCR, giving one entry per CDR3 protein. The table has about 390,000 distinct CDR3 sequences, approximately 15% seen once; the top ten hold about 22%. J is TRBJ1-2 and V is TRBV3-1; tentative D call: TRBD1 (5 bases). This sequence originates from a man in his late teens or twenties who had mild COVID-19 (a few samples of this study predate the infection). Cell type and time point are not known. Material for sequencing was PBMCs or a T cell subset sorted from them (not recorded which). CDR3 sequence: CASSRGDYGYTF. DNA of the CDR3: TGTGCCAGCAGCCGGGGGGACTATGGCTACACCTTC.